Detailed here is one T cell receptor (beta chain). Antigen specificity is unknown. This record comes from a study of vaccination effects on CD4 cells after COVID-19. At the level of the study: The post-vaccine samples were taken, at the median, 72 days after the second dose.

CD4+ T cells specific for antigen were expanded with viral peptide pools by the ViraFEST assay before sequencing. CD4+ T cell isolation took place after 10 days of culture. The cohort was immunized with two doses of either the BNT162b2 or mRNA-1273 vaccine. Looked up from germline, CDR1 is SGDLS and CDR2 is YYNGEE. The length of the CDR3 is 19 residues. The V gene end was trimmed by 4 bases and the J gene end by 0 bases; junction bases not matched to a gene: 9. Using immunoSEQ multiplex PCR, the repertoire was profiled, and TCRdb retains in-frame clones only, with some absent. The profile shows around 65,000 clones, 73% of them singletons. Broader study findings: Whether induced by infection or by vaccine, clones showed marked clonal contraction late after vaccination. Sampling in the study covered few convalescent patients and included no early post-infection timepoints.

This chain connects TRBV9 to TRBJ2-4; 14 bases agree with TRBD2. The origin of this receptor is a human donor who received a COVID-19 vaccine. The specimen was CD4+ T cells from PBMCs cultured with HCoV-229E spike peptides, collected after COVID-19 vaccination. The CDR3 loop reads CASSTGLAGGSLAKNIQYF. In DNA form, the CDR3 reads TGTGCCAGCAGCACCGGACTAGCGGGGGGTTCTTTAGCCAAAAACATTCAGTACTTC.